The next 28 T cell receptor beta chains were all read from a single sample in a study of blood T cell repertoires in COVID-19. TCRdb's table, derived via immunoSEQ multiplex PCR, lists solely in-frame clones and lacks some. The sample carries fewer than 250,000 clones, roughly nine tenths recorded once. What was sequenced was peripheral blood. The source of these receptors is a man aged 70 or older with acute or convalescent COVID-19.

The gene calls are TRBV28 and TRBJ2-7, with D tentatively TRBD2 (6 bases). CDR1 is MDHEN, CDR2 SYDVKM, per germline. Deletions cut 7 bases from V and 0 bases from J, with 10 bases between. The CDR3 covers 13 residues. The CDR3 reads CASTGGASYEQYF. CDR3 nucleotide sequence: TGTGCCAGCACCGGCGGGGCCTCCTACGAGCAGTACTTC.

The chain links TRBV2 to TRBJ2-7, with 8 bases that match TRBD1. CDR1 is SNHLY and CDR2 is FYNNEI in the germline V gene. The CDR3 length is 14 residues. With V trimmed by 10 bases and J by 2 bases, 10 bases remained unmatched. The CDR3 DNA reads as TGTGCCACCCTAGGACAGGGATTCGCCTACGAGCAGTACTTC. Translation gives CATLGQGFAYEQYF. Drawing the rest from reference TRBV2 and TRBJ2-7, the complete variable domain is EPEVTQTPSHQVTQMGQEVILRCVPISNHLYFYWYRQILGQKVEFLVSFYNNEISEKSEIFDDQFSVERPDGSNFTLKIRSTKLEDSAMYFCATLGQGFAYEQYFGPGTRLTVT.

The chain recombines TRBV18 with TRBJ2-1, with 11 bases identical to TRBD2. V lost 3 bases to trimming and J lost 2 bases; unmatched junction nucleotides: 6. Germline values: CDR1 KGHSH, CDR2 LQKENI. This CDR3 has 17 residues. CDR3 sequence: CASSPLTSGSPYNEQFF. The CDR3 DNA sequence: TGTGCCAGCTCACCCCTCACTAGCGGGAGCCCCTACAATGAGCAGTTCTTC.

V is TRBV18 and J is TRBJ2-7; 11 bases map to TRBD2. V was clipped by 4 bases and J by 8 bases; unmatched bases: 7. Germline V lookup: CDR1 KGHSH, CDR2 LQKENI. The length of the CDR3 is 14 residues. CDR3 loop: CASSLGRLAGQQYF. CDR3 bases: TGTGCCAGCTCACTCGGTCGACTAGCGGGACAGCAGTACTTC.

The CDR3 spells CASRRSGGRETQYF. CDR3 DNA: TGCGCCAGCAGACGCTCCGGGGGGCGCGAGACCCAGTACTTC. The chain is built from TRBV5-1 and TRBJ2-5; D might be TRBD2 (7 bases). The length of the CDR3 is 14 residues. Germline CDR1 is SGHRS and CDR2 is YFSETQ. Between the trimmed V and J ends, which lost 5 bases and 5 bases, there was a span of 16 bases. Supplemented by reference TRBV5-1 and TRBJ2-5, the full variable domain reads KAGVTQTPRYLIKTRGQQVTLSCSPISGHRSVSWYQQTPGQGLQFLFEYFSETQRNKGNFPGRFSGRQFSNSRSEMNVSTLELGDSALYLCASRRSGGRETQYFGPGTRLLVL.

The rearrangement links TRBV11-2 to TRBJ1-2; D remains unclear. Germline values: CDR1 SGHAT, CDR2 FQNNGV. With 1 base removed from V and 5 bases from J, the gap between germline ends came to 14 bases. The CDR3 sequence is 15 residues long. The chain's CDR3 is CASSLVSRTGYGYTF. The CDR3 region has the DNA TGTGCCAGCAGCTTAGTATCCCGGACGGGGTATGGCTACACCTTC.

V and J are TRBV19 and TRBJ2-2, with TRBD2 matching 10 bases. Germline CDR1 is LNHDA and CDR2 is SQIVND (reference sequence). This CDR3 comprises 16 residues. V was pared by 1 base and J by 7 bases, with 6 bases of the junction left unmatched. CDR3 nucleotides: TGTGCCAGTAGTATAGGTGAGACTAGCGGGTTCGGGGAGCTGTTTTTT. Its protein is CASSIGETSGFGELFF.

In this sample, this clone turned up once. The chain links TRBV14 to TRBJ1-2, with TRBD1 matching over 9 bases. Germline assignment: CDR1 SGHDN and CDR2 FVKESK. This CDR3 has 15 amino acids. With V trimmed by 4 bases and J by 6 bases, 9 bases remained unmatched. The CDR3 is CASSPLDRGPHGYTF. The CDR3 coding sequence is TGTGCCAGCAGCCCCCTGGACAGGGGACCGCATGGCTACACCTTC.

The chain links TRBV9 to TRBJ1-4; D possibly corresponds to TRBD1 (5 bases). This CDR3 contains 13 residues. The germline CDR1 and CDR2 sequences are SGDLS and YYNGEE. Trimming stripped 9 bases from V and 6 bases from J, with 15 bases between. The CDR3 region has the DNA TGTGCCACCTCGGGGGTTTTTTATGAAAAACTGTTTTTT. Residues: CATSGVFYEKLFF. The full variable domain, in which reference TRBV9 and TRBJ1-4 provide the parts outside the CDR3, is DSGVTQTPKHLITATGQRVTLRCSPRSGDLSVYWYQQSLDQGLQFLIQYYNGEERAKGNILERFSAQQFPDLHSELNLSSLELGDSALYFCATSGVFYEKLFFGSGTQLSVL.

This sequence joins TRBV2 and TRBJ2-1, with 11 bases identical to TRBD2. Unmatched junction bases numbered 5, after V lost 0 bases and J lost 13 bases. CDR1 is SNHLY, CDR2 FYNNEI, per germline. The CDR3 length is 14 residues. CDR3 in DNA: TGTGCCAGCAGTGAAGCGACTAGCGGGAAGACACAGTTCTTC. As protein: CASSEATSGKTQFF.

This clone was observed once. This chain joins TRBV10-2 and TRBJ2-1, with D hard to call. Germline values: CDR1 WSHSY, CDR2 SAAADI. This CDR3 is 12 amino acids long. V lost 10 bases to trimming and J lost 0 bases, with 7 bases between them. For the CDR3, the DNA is TGCGCCACCGTAAACTCCTACAATGAGCAGTTCTTC. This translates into CATVNSYNEQFF.

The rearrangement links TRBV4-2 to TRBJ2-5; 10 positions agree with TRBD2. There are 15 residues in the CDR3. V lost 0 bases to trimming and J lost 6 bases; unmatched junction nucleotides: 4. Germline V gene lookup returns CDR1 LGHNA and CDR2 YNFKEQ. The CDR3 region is CASSQEGTSVKTQYF. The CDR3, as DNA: TGTGCCAGCAGCCAAGAGGGGACTAGCGTGAAGACCCAGTACTTC.

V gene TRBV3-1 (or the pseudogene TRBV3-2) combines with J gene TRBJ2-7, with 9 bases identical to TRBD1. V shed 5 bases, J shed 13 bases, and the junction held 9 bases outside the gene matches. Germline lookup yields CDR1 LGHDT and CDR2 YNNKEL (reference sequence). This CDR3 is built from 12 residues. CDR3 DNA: TGTGCCAGCAGCTTCACAGGGGGCGACTTTTACTTC. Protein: CASSFTGGDFYF.

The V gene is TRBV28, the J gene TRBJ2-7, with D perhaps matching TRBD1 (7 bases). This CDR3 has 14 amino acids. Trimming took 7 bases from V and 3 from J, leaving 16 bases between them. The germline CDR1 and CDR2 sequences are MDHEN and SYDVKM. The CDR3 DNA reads TGTGCCAGCACCCAGGGGGGACAGATCTACGAGCAGTACTTC. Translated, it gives CASTQGGQIYEQYF.

CDR3: CASSKEVGYEQYF. CDR3 DNA sequence: TGTGCCAGCAGCAAGGAGGTGGGCTACGAGCAGTACTTC. This chain uses TRBV6-5 with TRBJ2-7; maybe TRBD2 (5 bases). CDR3 length: 13 amino acids. Trimming stripped 6 bases from V and 3 bases from J, with 12 bases between. Germline lookup yields CDR1 MNHEY and CDR2 SVGAGI.

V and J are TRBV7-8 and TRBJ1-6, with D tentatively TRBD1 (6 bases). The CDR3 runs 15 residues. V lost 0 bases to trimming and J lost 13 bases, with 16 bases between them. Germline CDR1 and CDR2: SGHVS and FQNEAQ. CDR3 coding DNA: TGTGCCAGCAGCTTAGCGGGGGCACCCACTCATCCCCTCCACTTT. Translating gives CASSLAGAPTHPLHF.

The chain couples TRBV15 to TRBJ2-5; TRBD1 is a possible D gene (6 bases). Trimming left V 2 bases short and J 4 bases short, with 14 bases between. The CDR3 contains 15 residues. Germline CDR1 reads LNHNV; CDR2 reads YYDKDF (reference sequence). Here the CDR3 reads CATSRPRTELETQYF. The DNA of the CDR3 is TGTGCCACCAGCAGACCCCGGACAGAACTAGAGACCCAGTACTTC.

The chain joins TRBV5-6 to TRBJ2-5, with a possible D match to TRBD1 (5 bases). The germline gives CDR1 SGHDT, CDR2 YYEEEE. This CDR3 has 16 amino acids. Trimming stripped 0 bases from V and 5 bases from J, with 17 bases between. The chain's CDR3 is CASSLVGARARETQYF. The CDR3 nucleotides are TGTGCCAGCAGCTTGGTGGGTGCCAGGGCCAGGGAGACCCAGTACTTC.

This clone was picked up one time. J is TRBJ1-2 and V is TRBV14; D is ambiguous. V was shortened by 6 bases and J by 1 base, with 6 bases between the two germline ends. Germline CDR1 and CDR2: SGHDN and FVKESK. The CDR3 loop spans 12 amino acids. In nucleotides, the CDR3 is TGTGCCAGCAGTCAACTTAACTATGGCTACACCTTC. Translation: CASSQLNYGYTF.

CDR3 protein: CASSSGHEQYF. For the CDR3, the DNA is TGTGCCAGCAGTAGCGGGCACGAGCAGTACTTC. V gene TRBV6-5 combines with J gene TRBJ2-7, with TRBD2 as a possible D gene (6 bases). The ends were cut back, 5 bases at V and 5 bases at J, with 7 bases in the middle. The CDR3 has 11 amino acids. Germline V lookup: CDR1 MNHEY, CDR2 SVGAGI.

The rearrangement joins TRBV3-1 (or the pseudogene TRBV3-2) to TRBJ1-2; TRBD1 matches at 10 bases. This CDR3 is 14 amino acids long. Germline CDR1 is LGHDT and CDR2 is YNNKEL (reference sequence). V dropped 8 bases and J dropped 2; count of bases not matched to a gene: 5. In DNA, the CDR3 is TGTGCCAGCTTTGGGACAGGGGTAAACTATGGCTACACCTTC. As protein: CASFGTGVNYGYTF.

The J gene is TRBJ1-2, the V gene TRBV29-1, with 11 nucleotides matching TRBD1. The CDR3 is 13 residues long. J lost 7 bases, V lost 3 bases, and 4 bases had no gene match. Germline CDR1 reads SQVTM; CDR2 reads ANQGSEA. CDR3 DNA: TGCAGCGTTGACGGGACAGGGGGATTTGGCTACACCTTC. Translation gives CSVDGTGGFGYTF.

In DNA, the CDR3 is TGTGCCACCACCGGGGGACAGCTGGGGACTAGCGGATACAATGAGCAGTTCTTC. Translated, it gives CATTGGQLGTSGYNEQFF. The genes are TRBV15 and TRBJ2-1, with 11 nucleotides matching TRBD2. CDR3 length equals 18 residues. Germline V lookup: CDR1 LNHNV, CDR2 YYDKDF (reference sequence). Unmatched junction bases numbered 15, after V lost 7 bases and J lost 4 bases.

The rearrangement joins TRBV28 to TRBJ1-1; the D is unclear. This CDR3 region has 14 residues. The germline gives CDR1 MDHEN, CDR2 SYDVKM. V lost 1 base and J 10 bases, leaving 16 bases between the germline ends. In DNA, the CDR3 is TGTGCCAGCAGTTTATCAAGCAGAGCGGGTCGAGCTTTCTTT. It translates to CASSLSSRAGRAFF.

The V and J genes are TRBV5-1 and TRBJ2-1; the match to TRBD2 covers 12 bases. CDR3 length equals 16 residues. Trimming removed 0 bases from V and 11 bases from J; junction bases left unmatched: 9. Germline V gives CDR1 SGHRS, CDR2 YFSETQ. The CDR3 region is CASSLGWTSGTSKQFF. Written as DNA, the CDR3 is TGCGCCAGCAGCTTGGGCTGGACTAGCGGGACGAGTAAGCAGTTCTTC.

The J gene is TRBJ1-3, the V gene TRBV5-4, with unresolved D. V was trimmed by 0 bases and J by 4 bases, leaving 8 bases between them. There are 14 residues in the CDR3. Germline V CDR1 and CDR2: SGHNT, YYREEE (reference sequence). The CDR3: CASSLDSLGNTIYF. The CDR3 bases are TGTGCCAGCAGCTTGGACAGTTTGGGAAACACCATATATTTT.

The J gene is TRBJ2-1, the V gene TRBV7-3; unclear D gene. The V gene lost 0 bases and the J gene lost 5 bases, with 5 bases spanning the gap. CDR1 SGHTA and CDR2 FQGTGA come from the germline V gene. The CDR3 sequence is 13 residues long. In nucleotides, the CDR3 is TGTGCCAGCAGCTTAACTAGCAACAATGAGCAGTTCTTC. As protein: CASSLTSNNEQFF.

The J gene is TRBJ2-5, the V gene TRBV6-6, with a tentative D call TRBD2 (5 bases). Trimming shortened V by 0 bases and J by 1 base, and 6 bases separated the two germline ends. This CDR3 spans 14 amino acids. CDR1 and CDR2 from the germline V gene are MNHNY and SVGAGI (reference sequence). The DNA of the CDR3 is TGTGCCAGCAGTTACTCTAGCGCCCAAGAGACCCAGTACTTC. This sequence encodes CASSYSSAQETQYF.